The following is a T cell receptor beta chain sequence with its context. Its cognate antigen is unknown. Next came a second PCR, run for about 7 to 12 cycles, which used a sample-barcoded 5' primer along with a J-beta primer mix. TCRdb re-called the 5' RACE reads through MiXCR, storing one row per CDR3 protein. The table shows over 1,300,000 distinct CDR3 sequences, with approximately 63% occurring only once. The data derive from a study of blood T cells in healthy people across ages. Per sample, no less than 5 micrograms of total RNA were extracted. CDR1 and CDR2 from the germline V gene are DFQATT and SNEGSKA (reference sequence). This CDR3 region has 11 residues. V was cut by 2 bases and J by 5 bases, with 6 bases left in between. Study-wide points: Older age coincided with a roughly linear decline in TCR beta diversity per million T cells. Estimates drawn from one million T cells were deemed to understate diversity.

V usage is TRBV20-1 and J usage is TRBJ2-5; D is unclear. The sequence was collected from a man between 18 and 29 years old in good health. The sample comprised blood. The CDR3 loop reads CSARLGETQYF. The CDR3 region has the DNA TGCAGTGCTAGACTCGGGGAGACCCAGTACTTC.